This T cell receptor beta chain was identified in a study of cytotoxic CD8 clonotypes in ibrutinib-treated CLL. Whole-study results and caveats: Clonality was elevated at ibrutinib response and had returned toward baseline at progression.

PBMCs that had been cryopreserved were the source of about 2 micrograms of genomic DNA for TCR beta libraries. V shed 1 base, J shed 5 bases, and the junction held 13 bases outside the gene matches. CDR1 is MNHEY, CDR2 SMNVEV, per germline (reference sequence). The CDR3 has 17 residues. Sequenced by immunoSEQ multiplex PCR; TCRdb stores in-frame clones only, minus some. The sample yields hundreds of thousands of clones, under 80% seen once. This clone is a singleton in its sample. Its antigen is undetermined. The J gene is TRBJ1-2, the V gene TRBV27; 7 bases fit TRBD1. The sequencing used PBMCs, collected after 24 months of ibrutinib treatment. This clonotype was obtained from a human donor with chronic lymphocytic leukemia. The CDR3 here is CASSLYHYGTEPYGYTF. The CDR3 region has the DNA TGTGCCAGCAGTTTATATCACTACGGGACAGAACCTTATGGCTACACCTTC.